The 29 T cell receptor beta chains given below trace back to one sample, sequenced in a study of blood T cell repertoires in COVID-19. Clones were read by immunoSEQ multiplex PCR, and TCRdb kept only the in-frame ones, dropping some. The table shows over 100,000 clones, with roughly 88% occurring only once. Sequenced material: peripheral blood. The source is a middle-aged man with acute or convalescent COVID-19.

V usage is TRBV5-1 and J usage is TRBJ1-1, with 10 bases fitting TRBD1. The CDR3 is made up of 16 amino acids. CDR1 and CDR2 (germline): SGHRS, YFSETQ. Losses at the gene ends were 0 bases for V and 3 bases for J; bases not matched to a gene: 5. This chain's CDR3 is CASSLGGTGAYTEAFF. CDR3 nucleotide sequence: TGCGCCAGCAGCTTGGGAGGGACAGGGGCCTACACTGAAGCTTTCTTT.

V and J are TRBV7-2 and TRBJ2-1, with TRBD2 matching 12 bases. There are 16 residues in the CDR3. The V and J ends lost 1 base and 6 bases, in that order; junction bases with no gene match: 4. The V gene's germline CDR1 is SGHTA and CDR2 FQGNSA. CDR3 DNA: TGTGCCAGCAGCTTAGGATCACTAGCGGGAGGCAATGAGCAGTTCTTC. Translated, it gives CASSLGSLAGGNEQFF.

V is TRBV28 and J is TRBJ1-2; weak D call: TRBD1 (6 bases). CDR3 length equals 16 residues. V lost 6 bases to trimming and J lost 2 bases, with 19 bases between them. CDR1 is MDHEN and CDR2 is SYDVKM in the germline V gene. In nucleotides, the CDR3 is TGTGCCAGCAGATCGGGAGGGGGACTCAAGAACTATGGCTACACCTTC. It translates to CASRSGGGLKNYGYTF.

The chain has TRBV27 and TRBJ1-4, with 8 nucleotides matching TRBD1. J lost 2 bases, V lost 2 bases, and 1 base had no gene match. The CDR3 is made up of 15 amino acids. Germline CDR1 reads MNHEY; CDR2 reads SMNVEV (reference sequence). The CDR3 protein is CASSLQGATNEKLFF. CDR3 nucleotides: TGTGCCAGCAGTTTACAGGGGGCCACTAATGAAAAACTGTTTTTT.

The chain joins TRBV29-1 to TRBJ2-7; 11 bases are shared with TRBD2. CDR1 and CDR2 (germline): SQVTM, ANQGSEA. V lost 4 bases and J lost 6; bases outside the gene matches: 5. CDR3 length: 13 residues. CDR3 DNA: TGCAGCGTTGTGCTAGCGGGAGGAGTCGAGCAGTACTTC. Translating it yields CSVVLAGGVEQYF.

This chain connects TRBV7-2 to TRBJ1-5, with no clear D. Germline lookup yields CDR1 SGHTA and CDR2 FQGNSA. Trimming shortened V by 4 bases and J by 7 bases, and 14 bases separated the two germline ends. The CDR3 consists of 14 residues. CDR3 nucleotide sequence: TGTGCCAGCAGCTCGCTCGTGACGGGGCAGCCCCAGCATTTT. This sequence encodes CASSSLVTGQPQHF.

The chain couples TRBV5-6 to TRBJ1-4; 9 bases align to TRBD1. Trimming cost V 4 bases and J 2 bases; bases outside gene matches: 3. CDR3 length equals 15 residues. The germline CDR1 and CDR2 sequences are SGHDT and YYEEEE. This CDR3 reads CASSDGTGTNEKLFF. The DNA for the CDR3 is TGTGCCAGCAGCGACGGGACAGGGACTAATGAAAAACTGTTTTTT.

The gene calls are TRBV3-1 (or the pseudogene TRBV3-2) and TRBJ2-5, with 7 bases fitting TRBD1. The CDR3 covers 16 residues. The germline V gene has CDR1 LGHDT and CDR2 YNNKEL (reference sequence). V was clipped by 4 bases and J by 5 bases; unmatched bases: 13. CDR3 amino acids: CASSRGLGQVGETQYF. In DNA, the CDR3 is TGTGCCAGCAGCCGAGGACTTGGACAGGTCGGGGAGACCCAGTACTTC.

The chain uses TRBV7-2 and TRBJ1-1; D is perhaps TRBD1 (6 bases). Germline CDR1 reads SGHTA; CDR2 reads FQGNSA. Trimming stripped 6 bases from V and 0 bases from J, with 14 bases between. The CDR3 is 15 residues long. The CDR3 bases are TGTGCCAGCAGTTACCGACAGGTCCTGAACACTGAAGCTTTCTTT. Translated, it gives CASSYRQVLNTEAFF.

The V gene is TRBV5-4, the J gene TRBJ2-5; TRBD2 agrees at 10 bases. The CDR3 spans 15 residues. Germline CDR1 SGHNT, CDR2 YYREEE (reference sequence). V was clipped by 0 bases and J by 9 bases; unmatched bases: 8. In DNA form, the CDR3 reads TGTGCCAGCAGCTTGGAGGCTAGCGGGGGCCTCGCCCAGTACTTC. This codes for CASSLEASGGLAQYF.

A single count supports this clone. This chain connects TRBV5-1 to TRBJ2-3, with 11 bases matching TRBD2. Germline CDR1 is SGHRS and CDR2 is YFSETQ. Trimming cost V 4 bases and J 8 bases; bases outside gene matches: 15. This CDR3 has 17 residues. DNA for the CDR3: TGCGCCAGCAGCCAACGGGGGCTAGCGGGAGGCCAGGGTACGCAGTATTTT. Translated: CASSQRGLAGGQGTQYF. The full variable domain, with the rest looked up from reference TRBV5-1 and TRBJ2-3, is KAGVTQTPRYLIKTRGQQVTLSCSPISGHRSVSWYQQTPGQGLQFLFEYFSETQRNKGNFPGRFSGRQFSNSRSEMNVSTLELGDSALYLCASSQRGLAGGQGTQYFGPGTRLTVL.

The chain combines TRBV9 with TRBJ1-1, with D uncertain. The V gene's germline CDR1 is SGDLS and CDR2 YYNGEE. This CDR3 contains 16 residues. Trimming pared 0 bases from V and 0 bases from J, leaving 12 bases between. The CDR3 coding sequence is TGTGCCAGCAGCGTAGTCGGAGTTCCATTGAACACTGAAGCTTTCTTT. Its protein product is CASSVVGVPLNTEAFF.

This clone was detected only a few times. The chain carries TRBV6-5 and TRBJ2-1; possibly TRBD1 for D (6 bases). Germline CDR1 is MNHEY and CDR2 is SVGAGI. The V gene lost 6 bases and the J gene lost 4 bases, with 13 bases spanning the gap. The CDR3 totals 14 residues. Here the CDR3 DNA reads TGTGCCAGCAGCAAGACAGGCCAATACAATGAGCAGTTCTTC. It encodes CASSKTGQYNEQFF.

The CDR3 region is CAISTTGDQPQHF. The DNA of the CDR3 is TGTGCCATCAGTACTACAGGGGACCAGCCCCAGCATTTT. The rearrangement uses TRBV10-3 and TRBJ1-5, with 7 nucleotides matching TRBD1. Germline values: CDR1 ENHRY, CDR2 SYGVKD. The V gene end was trimmed by 5 bases and the J gene end by 7 bases; junction bases not matched to a gene: 5. This CDR3 region has 13 residues.

The chain couples TRBV18 to TRBJ1-4, with a tentative D call TRBD1 (6 bases). This CDR3 contains 15 residues. Germline V gene lookup returns CDR1 KGHSH and CDR2 LQKENI. Between the trimmed V and J ends, which lost 4 bases and 8 bases, there was a span of 17 bases. CDR3 in amino acids: CASSQSYRAWEKLFF. For the CDR3, the DNA is TGTGCCAGCTCACAGTCGTACAGGGCTTGGGAAAAACTGTTTTTT. The variable domain in full, completed from reference TRBV18 and TRBJ1-4, reads NAGVMQNPRHLVRRRGQEARLRCSPMKGHSHVYWYRQLPEEGLKFMVYLQKENIIDESGMPKERFSAEFPKEGPSILRIQQVVRGDSAAYFCASSQSYRAWEKLFFGSGTQLSVL.

This sequence joins TRBV10-1 and TRBJ2-7; TRBD1 agrees at 7 bases. With V trimmed by 4 bases and J by 3 bases, 6 bases remained unmatched. This CDR3 has 14 residues. Germline values: CDR1 WNHNN, CDR2 SYGVQD (reference sequence). The DNA of the CDR3 is TGCGCCAGCAGTGGGGGGACAGACTTCTACGAGCAGTACTTC. Its translation is CASSGGTDFYEQYF.

The chain is built from TRBV29-1 and TRBJ1-1; TRBD1 aligns across 7 bases. CDR3 length: 13 amino acids. V shed 5 bases and J 4 bases; nucleotides not matched to a gene: 7. Germline values: CDR1 SQVTM, CDR2 ANQGSEA. CDR3 protein: CSVSRDRATEAFF. Here the CDR3 DNA reads TGCAGCGTTTCTAGGGACAGAGCCACTGAAGCTTTCTTT.

This sequence joins TRBV5-8 and TRBJ1-5; 7 bases are shared with TRBD1. Unmatched junction bases numbered 10, after V lost 4 bases and J lost 6 bases. CDR1 and CDR2 from the germline V gene are SGHTS and YDEGEE. This CDR3 region has 15 residues. CDR3 region: CASSLNRGGGQPQHF. CDR3 DNA sequence: TGTGCCAGCAGCCTAAACAGGGGTGGAGGTCAGCCCCAGCATTTT.

The chain is built from TRBV13 and TRBJ1-2; D ambiguous. CDR1 and CDR2 from the germline V gene are PRHDT and FYEKMQ (reference sequence). This CDR3 region has 14 residues. V was clipped by 2 bases and J by 0 bases, with 7 bases between them. The CDR3 DNA is TGTGCCAGCAGCTTACCCGGGGCTAACTATGGCTACACCTTC. Protein sequence: CASSLPGANYGYTF.

V is TRBV6-2 or TRBV6-3 and J is TRBJ2-7; TRBD1 might be the D (5 bases). V gave up 4 bases and J gave up 2 bases, with 15 bases separating them. Germline CDR1 reads MNHEY; CDR2 reads SVGEGT. This CDR3 region has 15 residues. The CDR3 region has the DNA TGTGCCAGCAGTTTAGGGGTTATCAACGCCTACGAGCAGTACTTC. Translation gives CASSLGVINAYEQYF.

The gene calls are TRBV4-1 and TRBJ2-7; D perhaps matches TRBD1 (5 bases). Germline values: CDR1 MGHRA, CDR2 YSYEKL. The CDR3 loop spans 16 amino acids. Trimming cost V 0 bases and J 9 bases, with 21 bases left between them. The CDR3 region has the DNA TGCGCCAGCAGCCAAGACAGGGATATCTCGGTAAAGGCGCAGTACTTC. This sequence encodes CASSQDRDISVKAQYF.

The genes are TRBV3-1 (or the pseudogene TRBV3-2) and TRBJ1-1; 7 nucleotides match TRBD1. The CDR3 totals 13 residues. Germline CDR1 is LGHDT and CDR2 is YNNKEL (reference sequence). The trim removed 4 bases at V and 4 bases at J, leaving 3 bases unmatched. CDR3 protein: CASSPRQGTEAFF. CDR3 bases: TGTGCCAGCAGCCCAAGACAGGGCACTGAAGCTTTCTTT.

CDR3 sequence reads: CASSFRQGDSPLHF. The CDR3 DNA sequence: TGTGCCAGCAGCTTCCGGCAGGGTGATTCACCCCTCCACTTT. The V call is TRBV11-2, the J call TRBJ1-6; a possible D gene is TRBD1 (5 bases). The V gene's germline CDR1 is SGHAT and CDR2 FQNNGV. V was shortened by 3 bases and J by 8 bases, with 11 bases between the two germline ends. This CDR3 is 14 amino acids long.

The chain combines TRBV5-1 with TRBJ2-7; tentatively, D is TRBD2 (6 bases). Trimming cost V 2 bases and J 3 bases, with 12 bases left between them. CDR3 length equals 14 residues. Germline V CDR1 and CDR2: SGHRS, YFSETQ. In DNA, the CDR3 is TGCGCCAGCAGCTTCGGGCGGGGAGTCTACGAGCAGTACTTC. This codes for CASSFGRGVYEQYF. Full variable domain (outside the CDR3, taken from reference TRBV5-1 and TRBJ2-7): KAGVTQTPRYLIKTRGQQVTLSCSPISGHRSVSWYQQTPGQGLQFLFEYFSETQRNKGNFPGRFSGRQFSNSRSEMNVSTLELGDSALYLCASSFGRGVYEQYFGPGTRLTVT.

A few counts support this clone. Other DNA sequences in this specimen translate into the identical CDR3. The rearrangement uses TRBV3-1 (or the pseudogene TRBV3-2) and TRBJ1-5; D call uncertain. Germline V lookup: CDR1 LGHDT, CDR2 YNNKEL (reference sequence). There are 13 residues in the CDR3. V was pared by 0 bases and J by 7 bases, with 7 bases between. The CDR3 DNA reads TGTGCCAGCAGCCAAGATCGGGAACAGCCCCAGCATTTT. Protein: CASSQDREQPQHF.

This clone showed up just a few times. The chain employs TRBV5-1 and TRBJ1-1; TRBD1 might be the D (6 bases). Germline assignment: CDR1 SGHRS and CDR2 YFSETQ. This CDR3 comprises 15 residues. Trimming took 4 bases from V and 1 from J, leaving 14 bases between them. The CDR3 reads CASSTRTASNTEAFF. CDR3 nucleotide sequence: TGCGCCAGCAGCACCCGGACAGCCTCGAACACTGAAGCTTTCTTT.

The genes are TRBV24-1 and TRBJ1-1; maybe TRBD1 (6 bases). This CDR3 contains 15 residues. Trimming pared 9 bases from V and 2 bases from J, leaving 18 bases between. From germline, CDR1 is KGHDR and CDR2 SFDVKD. DNA of the CDR3: TGTGCCACCCGCGCCCGGGGGGGCGCAAACACTGAAGCTTTCTTT. Translation: CATRARGGANTEAFF.

The V and J genes are TRBV7-2 and TRBJ1-5, with unresolved D. Per the germline V gene, CDR1 is SGHTA and CDR2 is FQGNSA. Trimming cost V 3 bases and J 7 bases, with 10 bases left between them. CDR3 length equals 13 residues. The CDR3 DNA reads TGTGCCAGCAGCTTGACCCGGGAGCAGCCCCAGCATTTT. Protein sequence: CASSLTREQPQHF.

The chain links TRBV28 to TRBJ2-4, with a tentative D call TRBD1 (5 bases). CDR1 MDHEN and CDR2 SYDVKM come from the germline V gene. The CDR3 runs 13 residues. V dropped 5 bases and J dropped 6 bases, with 11 bases sitting between them. CDR3 sequence reads: CASSVLTGNIQYF. The CDR3 nucleotides read TGTGCCAGCAGTGTATTAACAGGAAACATTCAGTACTTC. Full variable domain (rest looked up from reference TRBV28 and TRBJ2-4): DVKVTQSSRYLVKRTGEKVFLECVQDMDHENMFWYRQDPGLGLRLIYFSYDVKMKEKGDIPEGYSVSREKKERFSLILESASTNQTSMYLCASSVLTGNIQYFGAGTRLSVL.